The entry that follows covers one T cell receptor beta chain sequence. The antigen this receptor binds is unknown. Base-call qualities are not available, and no considerably larger clone is one nucleotide away. This specimen belongs to a study of blood T cells in healthy people across ages (dated by TCRdb to between 2015 and 2017). Background on the whole study: In model experiments, template switching captured about one uniquely barcoded TCR beta cDNA molecule for every two T cells. Using deep sequencing normalized with unique cDNA molecular identifiers, the study measured how TCR beta repertoire diversity changes with age. Four age groups were formed from the donors: young (average roughly 16 years), middle-aged (less than 40), aged (about 68) and long-lived (about 80). To avoid experimental bias, donors of different ages were randomly spread across the sequencing lanes. Using the same blood draw, the study looked at two additional independent replicas of 1 million unique cDNA reads for two donors, one aged 18 to 30 and the other aged 80 or older.

The library was made by 5' RACE. TCRdb records Illumina HiSeq 2500 as the sequencer. A second PCR of roughly 7 to 11 cycles was run with a J-beta primer mix and a sample-barcoded 5' primer. A template-switch 5' adaptor carrying 12 random nucleotides introduced a unique molecular identifier onto each TCR beta cDNA molecule. Each sample yielded at least 2.5 million CDR3-containing paired-end reads. First-strand cDNA synthesis was performed from all RNA using the Mint cDNA synthesis kit, with priming by a TRBC-specific oligonucleotide. All cDNA was treated with uracil-DNA glycosylase and then went through a first 18-cycle PCR with the universal primers M1SS and BC2_uni_R. Concerning the study's data processing: Each sample was normalized by randomly selecting 1 million high-quality reads, each carrying a distinct molecular identifier. Reads sharing molecular identifiers were discarded rather than binned into consensus sequences. MiTCR, with a Q25 quality threshold and the strictest error-elimination algorithm, was used for CDR3 identification, clonotype clustering and error correction. A nonparametric unseen species model with Euler transformation was used to estimate a lower bound on total TCR beta diversity. The public reads were run again by TCRdb, first through fastp at Q25 and then through MiXCR, and only productive beta chains were kept. Rows with one shared CDR3 protein collapse into an entry with the most common genes and DNA. Here the V and J calls rest on TCRdb's processing, not on the authors' analysis. The sample records about 1,000,000 distinct CDR3 sequences, under 55% of which are singletons. The ten largest account for under 20% of the sample.

Beyond this particular receptor, the publication reports: The long-lived group showed more naive CD4+ T cells, fewer expanded clones and increased TCR diversity than the aged group, suggesting age selection. The CMV infection status of donors was not known, potentially confounding age-related changes in expanded clonotypes. A strong correlation was found between observed TCR beta diversity and the percentage of naive T cells measured by flow cytometry. Observed TCR beta diversity per million T cells fell roughly linearly with age, and a significant reduction was already apparent by age around 40. Estimates of total diversity based on one million sequenced T cells were regarded as lower bounds and as underestimates. Since profiling was done on bulk unsorted PBMCs, naive and antigen-experienced compartments could not be conclusively compared.

The approximately 41 donors, aged about 6 to 95 years, were systemically healthy Caucasian individuals from Russia. Each donor gave 8.5 to 10 milliliters of peripheral blood, collected into EDTA-treated Vacutainer tubes. PBMCs were isolated by Ficoll-Paque density-gradient centrifugation, with at least 7 million obtained per sample. Total RNA, at least 6 micrograms per sample, was extracted from PBMCs with Trizol reagent. For every donor, flow cytometry on a PBMC aliquot measured the percentage of naive CD45RAhigh/CD27high T cells. From the cysteine up to the phenylalanine, the CDR3 has a length of 21 residues. Only the CDR3 DNA is retained, 63 bases long and in frame from the first base. CDR1 and CDR2, looked up from the germline V gene (reference sequence), are LGHDT and YNNKEL.

This receptor was taken from a woman aged 55-70 years in good health. The V and J genes are TRBV3-1 and TRBJ2-7; 14 junctional bases match TRBD2. The assigned J gene may be wrong: the sequence end matches TRBJ2-5 better. What was sequenced was blood. The bases read TGTGCCAGCAGCCAGTCCCCTCGACTAGCGGGAGGGCCTGGCGTTTTGGAGACCCAGTACTTC. It translates as CASSQSPRLAGGPGVLETQYF.